The 5 T cell receptor beta chains below were found in one sample sequenced in a study of CD8 T cell repertoires and HIV-1 epitope variants. Profiled with immunoSEQ multiplex PCR; TCRdb holds only in-frame clones, not every one. The sample comprises over 5,500 clones, roughly 60% of which are singletons, and roughly 40% rests with the top ten. These receptors have no identified antigens. Specimen: cultured CD8+ T cells derived from PBMCs. These receptors were obtained from a male donor with HIV.

The J gene is TRBJ2-7, the V gene TRBV19; 9 nucleotides agree with TRBD2. There are 17 residues in the CDR3. Germline V CDR1 and CDR2: LNHDA, SQIVND (reference sequence). V lost 4 bases and J lost 5; bases outside the gene matches: 15. The DNA for the CDR3 is TGTGCCAGTAGTACGCCAACTTCCGGGACTAGCACTAACGAGCAGTACTTC. Amino acids: CASSTPTSGTSTNEQYF.

V gene TRBV9 combines with J gene TRBJ2-5; 11 nucleotides match TRBD1. Germline V gene lookup returns CDR1 SGDLS and CDR2 YYNGEE. The length of the CDR3 is 15 residues. V gave up 2 bases and J gave up 4 bases; unmatched junction bases: 4. The DNA of the CDR3 is TGTGCCAGCAGCGTCACGGACAGGGGGCTAGAGACCCAGTACTTC. Amino acid sequence: CASSVTDRGLETQYF.

This clone was found once. The V call is TRBV5-5, the J call TRBJ2-7, with TRBD1 identical over 8 bases. CDR3 size: 14 residues. V lost 2 bases and J lost 3; bases outside the gene matches: 4. Germline loops: CDR1 SGHKS, CDR2 YYEKEE (reference sequence). The CDR3 reads CASSLVGTGYEQYF. The CDR3 bases are TGTGCCAGCAGCTTAGTGGGGACAGGCTACGAGCAGTACTTC.

This clone is labeled medium-sized. V is TRBV28 and J is TRBJ2-7, with D hard to call. Trimming removed 5 bases at V and 3 bases at J, with 17 bases between. The CDR3 is 15 amino acids. Germline-derived CDR1 and CDR2 are MDHEN and SYDVKM. CDR3 DNA sequence: TGTGCCAGCAGTCCCCGACTGGGCGACCTCTACGAGCAGTACTTC. Its protein product is CASSPRLGDLYEQYF. Looking up the rest from reference TRBV28 and TRBJ2-7 gives the full variable domain: DVKVTQSSRYLVKRTGEKVFLECVQDMDHENMFWYRQDPGLGLRLIYFSYDVKMKEKGDIPEGYSVSREKKERFSLILESASTNQTSMYLCASSPRLGDLYEQYFGPGTRLTVT.

The chain uses TRBV11-2 and TRBJ1-5; TRBD1 might be the D (5 bases). The CDR3 is 14 residues long. The germline V gene encodes CDR1 SGHAT and CDR2 FQNNGV. Trimming left V 5 bases short and J 6 bases short, with 14 bases between. The CDR3 DNA is TGTGCCAGCAGCAGGGACCAGGAGGGTCAGCCCCAGCATTTT. Translating gives CASSRDQEGQPQHF.